This TCR beta chain was recorded in a study of cytomegalovirus exposure and HLA in healthy donors. Regarding the study as a whole: Common viral pathogens were later found to be apparently linked to several of the most significant clusters. Previously analyzed data showed that most TCR beta V segments were productive at a frequency of about 87% or about 30%. A few CMV-associated chains proved CMV antigen-specific in vitro.

PCR was performed using 60 Vbeta and 13 Jbeta primers. This table comes from immunoSEQ multiplex PCR, and its TCRdb copy is limited to in-frame clones, with some not included. This sample has about 230,000 clones, with roughly 90% found just once. Donors in the study were healthy people who gave bone marrow. For this clone: The target antigen is unknown.

The CDR3 sequence is 16 residues long. V was pared by 0 bases and J by 2 bases, with 11 bases between. Germline CDR1 LGHNA, CDR2 YSLEER. The chain joins TRBV4-3 to TRBJ2-1, with a tentative D call TRBD2 (6 bases). This TCR derives from a woman aged 18-30 years in good health and CMV-seronegative. The specimen was PBMCs. CDR3 sequence (DNA): TGCGCCAGCAGCCAAGAGGCTAGCGAGGCCTACAATGAGCAGTTCTTC. Amino acid sequence: CASSQEASEAYNEQFF.